This T cell receptor beta chain was captured in a study of T cell changes during pregnancy in multiple sclerosis. Clones were sequenced by immunoSEQ multiplex PCR, and TCRdb holds only the in-frame ones, with some missing. The sample records 65,000 to 95,000 clones, around 89% being singletons. V lost 7 bases to trimming and J lost 8 bases, with 23 bases between them. This CDR3 contains 15 residues. Germline V CDR1 and CDR2: MNHEY, SVGAGI. The J gene is TRBJ1-2, the V gene TRBV6-5; D is perhaps TRBD1 (5 bases). Here the sequenced sample was peripheral blood, taken before pregnancy. The clonotype was recovered from a female donor with multiple sclerosis, enrolled in a pregnancy study. The CDR3 loop reads CASMPSGRGEIGYTF. CDR3 nucleotide sequence: TGTGCCAGCATGCCTTCGGGGAGGGGTGAGATCGGCTACACCTTC.